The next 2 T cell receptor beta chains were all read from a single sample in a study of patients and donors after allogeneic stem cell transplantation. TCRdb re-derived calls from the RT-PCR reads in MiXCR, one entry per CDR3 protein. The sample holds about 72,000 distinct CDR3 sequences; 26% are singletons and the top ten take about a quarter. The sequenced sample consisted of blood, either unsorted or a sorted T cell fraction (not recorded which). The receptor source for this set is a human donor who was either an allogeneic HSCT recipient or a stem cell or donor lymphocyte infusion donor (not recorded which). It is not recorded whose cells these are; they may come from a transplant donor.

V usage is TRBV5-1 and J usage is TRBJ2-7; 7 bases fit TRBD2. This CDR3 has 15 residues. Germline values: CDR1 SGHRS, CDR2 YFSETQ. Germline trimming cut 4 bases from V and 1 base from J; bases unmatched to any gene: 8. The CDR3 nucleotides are TGCGCCAGCAGCAGAACTAGCGTCAATTCCTACGAGCAGTACTTC. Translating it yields CASSRTSVNSYEQYF. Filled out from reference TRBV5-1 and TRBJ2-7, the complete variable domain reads KAGVTQTPRYLIKTRGQQVTLSCSPISGHRSVSWYQQTPGQGLQFLFEYFSETQRNKGNFPGRFSGRQFSNSRSEMNVSTLELGDSALYLCASSRTSVNSYEQYFGPGTRLTVT.

The CDR3: CASSRTGWHEQYF. As DNA, the CDR3 is TGTGCCAGCAGTAGGACAGGGTGGCACGAGCAGTACTTC. The chain carries TRBV25-1 and TRBJ2-7; 8 positions match TRBD1. Germline trimming cut 5 bases from V and 5 bases from J; bases unmatched to any gene: 5. CDR1 and CDR2 from the germline V gene are MGHDK and SYGVNS. This CDR3 region has 13 residues.